The 3 T cell receptor beta chains below were found in one sample sequenced in a study of T cell clones after liver transplantation. Assay: immunoSEQ multiplex PCR; the TCRdb copy retains only in-frame clones and omits some. The data hold about 120,000 clones, with about nine tenths observed a single time. The source was CD4+ T cells from blood, collected 12 months after liver transplant. The receptor set was obtained from a human patient who received a liver transplant. T cells may partly derive from the graft donor.

The chain uses TRBV11-3 and TRBJ2-7; weak D call: TRBD2 (6 bases). Germline CDR1 and CDR2: SGHNT and YENEEA. Deletions cut 1 base from V and 1 base from J, with 11 bases between. This CDR3 contains 15 residues. The CDR3 nucleotides read TGTGCCAGCAGCTTAGGCGGAGGGGTATCCTACGAGCAGTACTTC. Its translation is CASSLGGGVSYEQYF.

V is TRBV4-3 and J is TRBJ2-1, with D possibly matching TRBD2 (6 bases). Germline V CDR1 and CDR2: LGHNA, YSLEER. With 2 bases removed from V and 4 bases from J, the gap between germline ends came to 15 bases. The CDR3 contains 16 residues. Here the CDR3 reads CASSQSWEAEYNEQFF. CDR3 coding DNA: TGCGCCAGCAGCCAAAGCTGGGAGGCAGAGTACAATGAGCAGTTCTTC.

This clone was counted once. This chain joins TRBV18 and TRBJ1-3, with D uncertain. This CDR3 has 14 amino acids. Trimming removed 2 bases at V and 2 bases at J, with 7 bases between. CDR1 and CDR2 (germline): KGHSH, LQKENI. In DNA form, the CDR3 reads TGTGCCAGCTCACCAGGGGAACCTGGAAACACCATATATTTT. Protein product: CASSPGEPGNTIYF.